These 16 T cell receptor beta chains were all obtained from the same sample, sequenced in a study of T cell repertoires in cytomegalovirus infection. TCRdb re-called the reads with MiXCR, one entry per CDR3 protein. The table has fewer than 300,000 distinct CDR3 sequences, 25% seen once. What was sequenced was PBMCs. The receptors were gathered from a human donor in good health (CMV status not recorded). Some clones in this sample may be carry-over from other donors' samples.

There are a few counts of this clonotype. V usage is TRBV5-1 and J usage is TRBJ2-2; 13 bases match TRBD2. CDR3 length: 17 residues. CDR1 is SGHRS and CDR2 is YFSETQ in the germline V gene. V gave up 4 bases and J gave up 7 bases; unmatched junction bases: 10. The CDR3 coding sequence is TGCGCCAGCAGCCTGGCGGGACTAGCGGGATACGTCGGGGAGCTGTTTTTT. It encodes CASSLAGLAGYVGELFF. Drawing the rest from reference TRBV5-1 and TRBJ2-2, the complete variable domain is KAGVTQTPRYLIKTRGQQVTLSCSPISGHRSVSWYQQTPGQGLQFLFEYFSETQRNKGNFPGRFSGRQFSNSRSEMNVSTLELGDSALYLCASSLAGLAGYVGELFFGEGSRLTVL.

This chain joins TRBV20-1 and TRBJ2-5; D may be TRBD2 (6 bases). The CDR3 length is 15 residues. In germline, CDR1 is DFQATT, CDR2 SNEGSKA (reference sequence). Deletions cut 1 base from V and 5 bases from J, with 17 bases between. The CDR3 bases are TGCAGTGCTAGAGCCGCCGGCGGGGAGTGGGAGACCCAGTACTTC. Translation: CSARAAGGEWETQYF.

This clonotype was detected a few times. CDR3 sequence: CASSPRTRGGEQYF. The DNA of the CDR3 is TGTGCCAGCAGTCCACGGACACGGGGCGGCGAGCAGTACTTC. The chain joins TRBV12-3 or TRBV12-4 to TRBJ2-7; D could derive from TRBD1 or TRBD2 (5 bases each). V gave up 5 bases and J gave up 6 bases, with 17 bases separating them. This CDR3 spans 14 amino acids.

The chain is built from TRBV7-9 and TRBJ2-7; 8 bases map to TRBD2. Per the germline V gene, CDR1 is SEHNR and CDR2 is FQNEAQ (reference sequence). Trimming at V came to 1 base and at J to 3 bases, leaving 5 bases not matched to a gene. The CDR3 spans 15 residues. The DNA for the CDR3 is TGTGCCAGCAGCTTAGAGCGCGGGAGGCACTACGAGCAGTACTTC. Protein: CASSLERGRHYEQYF. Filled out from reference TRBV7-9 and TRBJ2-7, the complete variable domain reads DTGVSQNPRHKITKRGQNVTFRCDPISEHNRLYWYRQTLGQGPEFLTYFQNEAQLEKSRLLSDRFSAERPKGSFSTLEIQRTEQGDSAMYLCASSLERGRHYEQYFGPGTRLTVT.

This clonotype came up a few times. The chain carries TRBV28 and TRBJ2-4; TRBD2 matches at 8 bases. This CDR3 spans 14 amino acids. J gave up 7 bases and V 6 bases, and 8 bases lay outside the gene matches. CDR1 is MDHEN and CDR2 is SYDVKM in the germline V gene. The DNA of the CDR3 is TGTGCCAGCAGCCTCCGGGGGGGCGCGAACATTCAGTACTTC. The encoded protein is CASSLRGGANIQYF.

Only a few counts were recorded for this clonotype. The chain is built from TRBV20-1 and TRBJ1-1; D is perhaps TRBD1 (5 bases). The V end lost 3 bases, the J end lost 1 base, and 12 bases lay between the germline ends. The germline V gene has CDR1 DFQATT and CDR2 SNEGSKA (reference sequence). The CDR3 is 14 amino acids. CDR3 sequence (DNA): TGCAGTGCTAGGGCGGGGCCCCAGAACACTGAAGCTTTCTTT. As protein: CSARAGPQNTEAFF.

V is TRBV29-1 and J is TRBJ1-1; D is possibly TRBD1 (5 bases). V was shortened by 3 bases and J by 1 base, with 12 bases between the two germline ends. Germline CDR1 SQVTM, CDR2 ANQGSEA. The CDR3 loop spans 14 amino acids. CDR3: CSVDQGIPNTEAFF. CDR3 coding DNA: TGCAGCGTTGACCAGGGAATACCGAACACTGAAGCTTTCTTT.

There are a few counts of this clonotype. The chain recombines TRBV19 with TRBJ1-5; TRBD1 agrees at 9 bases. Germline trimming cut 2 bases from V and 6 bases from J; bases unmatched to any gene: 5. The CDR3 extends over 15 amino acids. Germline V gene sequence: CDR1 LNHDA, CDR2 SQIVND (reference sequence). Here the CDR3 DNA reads TGTGCCAGTAGTATAAGGACAGGGGAAGGTCAGCCCCAGCATTTT. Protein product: CASSIRTGEGQPQHF.

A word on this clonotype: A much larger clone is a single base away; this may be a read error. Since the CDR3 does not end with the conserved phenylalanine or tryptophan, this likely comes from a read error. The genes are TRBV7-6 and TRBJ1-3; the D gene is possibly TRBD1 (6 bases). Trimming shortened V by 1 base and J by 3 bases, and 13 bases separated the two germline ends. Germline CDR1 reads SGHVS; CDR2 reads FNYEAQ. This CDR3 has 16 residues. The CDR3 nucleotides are TGTGCCAGCAGCTTAGAGAGAGGGGGGCATGGAAACACCATATATCTT. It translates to CASSLERGGHGNTIYL.

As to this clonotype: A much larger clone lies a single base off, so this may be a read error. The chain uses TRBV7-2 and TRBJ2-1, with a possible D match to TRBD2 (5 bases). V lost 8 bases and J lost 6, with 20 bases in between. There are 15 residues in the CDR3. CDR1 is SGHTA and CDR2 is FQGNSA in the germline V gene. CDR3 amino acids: CASGSPSRRFNEQFF. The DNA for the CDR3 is TGTGCCAGCGGCTCCCCCTCCAGGAGGTTCAATGAGCAGTTCTTC.

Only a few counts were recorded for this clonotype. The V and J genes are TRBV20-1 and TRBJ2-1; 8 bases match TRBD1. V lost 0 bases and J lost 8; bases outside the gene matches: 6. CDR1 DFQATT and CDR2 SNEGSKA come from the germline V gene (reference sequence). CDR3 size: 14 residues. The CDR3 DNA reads TGCAGTGCTAGAGATCGCAGGGGGCAAGATGAGCAGTTCTTC. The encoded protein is CSARDRRGQDEQFF.

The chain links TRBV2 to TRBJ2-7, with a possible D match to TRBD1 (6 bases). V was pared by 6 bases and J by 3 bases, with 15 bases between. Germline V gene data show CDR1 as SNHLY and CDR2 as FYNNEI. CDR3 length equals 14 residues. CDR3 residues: CASRAGVFFYEQYF. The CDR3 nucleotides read TGTGCCAGCAGAGCAGGGGTATTCTTCTACGAGCAGTACTTC. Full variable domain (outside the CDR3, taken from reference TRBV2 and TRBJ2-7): EPEVTQTPSHQVTQMGQEVILRCVPISNHLYFYWYRQILGQKVEFLVSFYNNEISEKSEIFDDQFSVERPDGSNFTLKIRSTKLEDSAMYFCASRAGVFFYEQYFGPGTRLTVT.

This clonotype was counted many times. The CDR3 DNA follows: TGTGCCAGCAGCCCACTAGCTTATACGCAGTATTTT. Residues: CASSPLAYTQYF. The chain links TRBV7-2 to TRBJ2-3, with D perhaps TRBD2 (6 bases). V was shortened by 5 bases and J by 7 bases, with 10 bases between the two germline ends. Looked up from germline, CDR1 is SGHTA and CDR2 is FQGNSA. The CDR3 spans 12 residues. Drawing the rest from reference TRBV7-2 and TRBJ2-3, the complete variable domain is GAGVSQSPSNKVTEKGKDVELRCDPISGHTALYWYRQSLGQGLEFLIYFQGNSAPDKSGLPSDRFSAERTGGSVSTLTIQRTQQEDSAVYLCASSPLAYTQYFGPGTRLTVL.

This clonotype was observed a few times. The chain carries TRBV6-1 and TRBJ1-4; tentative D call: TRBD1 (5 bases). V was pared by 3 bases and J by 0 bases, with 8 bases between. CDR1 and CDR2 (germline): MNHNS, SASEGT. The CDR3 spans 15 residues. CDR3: CASSEAGATNEKLFF. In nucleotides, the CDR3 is TGTGCCAGCAGTGAGGCGGGGGCAACTAATGAAAAACTGTTTTTT.

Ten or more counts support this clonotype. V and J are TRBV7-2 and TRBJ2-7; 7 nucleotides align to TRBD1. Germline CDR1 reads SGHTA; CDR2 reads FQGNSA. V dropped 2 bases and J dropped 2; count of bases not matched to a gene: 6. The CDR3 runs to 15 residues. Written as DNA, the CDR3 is TGTGCCAGCAGCTTAACGACAGGGTCGGCCTACGAGCAGTACTTC. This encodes CASSLTTGSAYEQYF.

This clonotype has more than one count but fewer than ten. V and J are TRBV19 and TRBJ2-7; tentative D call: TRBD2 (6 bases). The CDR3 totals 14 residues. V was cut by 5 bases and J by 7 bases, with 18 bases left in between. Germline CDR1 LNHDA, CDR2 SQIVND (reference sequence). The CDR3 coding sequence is TGTGCCAGTAGTCTTTGGCGGGGCGCGACGGAGCAGTACTTC. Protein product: CASSLWRGATEQYF.